These T cell receptor beta chains were read from a single sample in a study of Ad26.COV2.S vaccination and SARS-CoV-2 variants. Sequencing was performed with immunoSEQ multiplex PCR; in TCRdb, only in-frame clones are kept and a portion is missing. The table has 380,000 or so clones, about four fifths seen once. The source was peripheral blood, collected in a trial of Ad26.COV2.S vaccine versus placebo. The receptors originated from a person between 18 and 65 years old who received the Ad26.COV2.S COVID-19 vaccine or a placebo. Both conserved end residues are part of each CDR3. Clone size appears in some rows only: once, few, many, or a class for an expanded clone.

TRBV7-2	TRBJ1-4	-	CASSFSNEKLFF
TRBV4-1	TRBJ2-5	-	CASSPGTGGFLETQYF
TRBV27	TRBJ1-1	-	CASSRSVRDRGAFF
TRBV5-8	TRBJ2-1	-	CASRGGRAAYNEQFF
TRBV18	TRBJ2-7	-	CASSPSTGGYEQYF
TRBV5-4	TRBJ1-2	-	CASRKDGALYGYTF
TRBV19	TRBJ1-5	-	CASSMFGVNQPQHF
TRBV27	TRBJ2-1	-	CASTPSPGALNEQFF
TRBV11-3	TRBJ2-7	few	CASSYGDHRHEQYF
TRBV5-6	TRBJ2-5	-	CASSPTGLREETQYF
TRBV19	TRBJ1-5	-	CASSKPALPNQPQHF
TRBV4-2	TRBJ1-1	-	CASSPKLGTGWTEAFF
TRBV7-2	TRBJ2-1	-	CASSLRTGESYEQFF
TRBV4-3	TRBJ1-2	-	CASSQDHGYTF
TRBV11-3	TRBJ2-1	-	CASSLRAGRHEQFF
TRBV10-2	TRBJ1-2	few	CASSETGTMGYTF
TRBV5-4	TRBJ1-1	once	CASSSERVSTEAFF
TRBV7-9	TRBJ2-5	-	CASSPIAGAVETQYF
TRBV5-1	TRBJ2-7	-	CASSLSNSYEQYF
TRBV2	TRBJ2-2	-	CASFPGAGELFF
TRBV2	TRBJ1-5	-	CASSALDRDQPQHF
TRBV6-2/TRBV6-3	TRBJ2-3	-	CASGRQLAGQDTQYF
TRBV14	TRBJ2-1	-	CASSQGSLISGSYNEQFF
TRBV27	TRBJ2-7	-	CASSLDRASYEQYF
TRBV25-1	TRBJ2-7	-	CASSARGLVVEQYF
TRBV7-9	TRBJ1-6	few	CASSSLSGSPLHF
TRBV4-1	TRBJ1-2	few	CASSHPGQGAYGYTF
TRBV7-3	TRBJ2-2	-	CASSLMGQGYTGELFF
TRBV5-1	TRBJ1-2	-	CASSSHVTGGDYGYTF
TRBV4-2	TRBJ2-2	few	CASSQASGGAGELFF
TRBV6-5	TRBJ2-3	-	CASRFSGGPTDTQYF
TRBV12-3/TRBV12-4	TRBJ1-1	-	CASSLRVVTEAFF
TRBV28	TRBJ2-1	once	CASNGAGGNNEQFF
TRBV7-9	TRBJ2-1	once	CASSRNEQFF
TRBV9	TRBJ2-1	-	CASSVGPNNEQFF
TRBV7-6	TRBJ2-1	-	CASSSRTGGPNEQFF
TRBV18	TRBJ2-1	-	CASSPPSWDRRSGEQFF
TRBV21-1	TRBJ1-5	few	CASSKCDSLQCNQPQHF
TRBV19	TRBJ1-2	-	CASSEAVLYGYTF
TRBV20-1	TRBJ2-7	-	CSASSTYEQYF